The 5 T cell receptor beta chains in this list originate from one sample, sequenced in a study of siplizumab effects on memory and regulatory T cells. Sequencing used immunoSEQ multiplex PCR; TCRdb keeps in-frame clones, though not all of them. The sample lists approximately 100,000 clones, over 85% seen once, with roughly 0.15% in the top ten. Sequenced: non-Treg CD4+ T cells sorted from blood. Receptors originate from a human donor in good health.

The J gene is TRBJ1-5, the V gene TRBV10-1; D uncertain. From germline, CDR1 is WNHNN and CDR2 SYGVQD (reference sequence). This CDR3 has 13 amino acids. The V gene lost 3 bases and the J gene lost 3 bases, with 6 bases spanning the gap. The CDR3 is CASSEAANQPQHF. As DNA, the CDR3 is TGCGCCAGCAGTGAAGCCGCCAATCAGCCCCAGCATTTT.

The chain is built from TRBV15 and TRBJ1-5; D not certain. This CDR3 contains 12 residues. The V gene lost 1 base and the J gene lost 5 bases, with 3 bases spanning the gap. Germline CDR1 is LNHNV and CDR2 is YYDKDF (reference sequence). CDR3 residues: CATSRGDQPQHF. CDR3 bases: TGTGCCACCAGCAGAGGGGATCAGCCCCAGCATTTT.

This clone was seen a few times. This chain uses TRBV7-9 with TRBJ1-1; 9 positions match TRBD1. V shed 4 bases, J shed 5 bases, and the junction held 8 bases outside the gene matches. The length of the CDR3 is 15 residues. CDR1 and CDR2 from the germline V gene are SEHNR and FQNEAQ (reference sequence). The CDR3 protein is CASSSKGQGSTEAFF. The CDR3 region has the DNA TGTGCCAGCAGCTCCAAAGGACAGGGGAGTACTGAAGCTTTCTTT.

This rearrangement joins TRBV7-3 to TRBJ2-2; TRBD1 matches at 7 bases. The V and J ends lost 2 bases and 3 bases, in that order; junction bases with no gene match: 3. The CDR3 runs to 15 residues. The V gene's germline CDR1 is SGHTA and CDR2 FQGTGA. The CDR3 DNA reads as TGTGCCAGCAGCTTAGGTGACAGGGACACCGGGGAGCTGTTTTTT. It codes for CASSLGDRDTGELFF. Drawing the rest from reference TRBV7-3 and TRBJ2-2, the complete variable domain is GAGVSQTPSNKVTEKGKYVELRCDPISGHTALYWYRQSLGQGPEFLIYFQGTGAADDSGLPNDRFFAVRPEGSVSTLKIQRTERGDSAVYLCASSLGDRDTGELFFGEGSRLTVL.

The chain carries TRBV5-1 and TRBJ2-3, with 13 bases fitting TRBD2. Germline V gene lookup returns CDR1 SGHRS and CDR2 YFSETQ. The V gene end was trimmed by 4 bases and the J gene end by 2 bases; junction bases not matched to a gene: 4. CDR3 length equals 16 residues. Here the CDR3 DNA reads TGCGCCAGCAGCACCGGACTAGCGGGGGTCACAGATACGCAGTATTTT. Amino acid sequence: CASSTGLAGVTDTQYF.